One and the same sample provided the 5 T cell receptor beta chains below, sequenced in a study of T cells in Graves' hyperthyroidism and ophthalmopathy. The TCR beta CDR3 regions underwent amplification using RNA transcripts as the source. First-round RT-PCR with HTBI primers amplified the TCR CDR3 region. TCRdb re-analysed the multiplex PCR reads in MiXCR, keeping a single row per CDR3 protein. The sample has a few hundred thousand distinct CDR3 sequences; under 15% are singletons. Material for sequencing was blood. The source of these receptors is a woman in her 30s with Graves' hyperthyroidism.

In its sample, this clonotype was seen many times. The J gene is TRBJ1-1, the V gene TRBV5-1; 9 nucleotides line up with TRBD1. The CDR3 has 16 residues. Germline lookup yields CDR1 SGHRS and CDR2 YFSETQ. After removal of 4 bases from V and 0 bases from J, the junction contained 7 bases not matched to a gene. CDR3: CASSGGTGLVNTEAFF. DNA for the CDR3: TGCGCCAGCAGCGGTGGGACAGGGTTGGTGAACACTGAAGCTTTCTTT.

At least ten counts were recorded for this clonotype. The chain is built from TRBV20-1 and TRBJ1-6, with D tentatively TRBD1 (5 bases). Germline V gives CDR1 DFQATT, CDR2 SNEGSKA (reference sequence). V lost 3 bases and J 5 bases, leaving 8 bases between the germline ends. This CDR3 spans 13 amino acids. CDR3 nucleotides: TGCAGTGCTAGCAGGGAAGATAATTCACCCCTCCACTTT. Protein: CSASREDNSPLHF.

J is TRBJ1-4 and V is TRBV6-2 or TRBV6-3; D might be TRBD1 (6 bases). CDR3 length equals 16 residues. Trimming shortened V by 8 bases and J by 8 bases, and 24 bases separated the two germline ends. Germline V gene sequence: CDR1 MNHEY, CDR2 SVGEGT. CDR3 loop: CASSPATGTGEEKLFF. The DNA for the CDR3 is TGTGCCAGCTCACCCGCCACAGGGACCGGCGAAGAAAAACTGTTTTTT.

This clonotype was seen repeatedly, ten times or more. J is TRBJ2-7 and V is TRBV5-1; the D is unclear. From germline, CDR1 is SGHRS and CDR2 YFSETQ. Trimming took 0 bases from V and 2 from J, leaving 9 bases between them. The CDR3 length is 14 residues. The CDR3 loop is CASSLAADTYEQYF. Here the CDR3 DNA reads TGCGCCAGCAGCTTGGCCGCGGATACCTACGAGCAGTACTTC.

Comments on this clonotype: This may arise from a read error, as a much more abundant clone is one base away. The V call is TRBV6-9, the J call TRBJ2-1; D gene unclear. Trimming stripped 3 bases from V and 0 bases from J, with 6 bases between. CDR1 is MNHGY and CDR2 is SVAAGI in the germline V gene. This CDR3 is 14 amino acids long. The CDR3 reads CASSYDNSYNEQFF. CDR3 bases: TGTGCCAGCAGTTACGATAACTCCTACAATGAGCAGTTCTTC.